This TCR beta chain is drawn from a study of CD8+ T cells in alopecia areata. Study observations and caveats: Whereas mice showed it more clearly, TCR sharing across patients was murkier, possibly because of HLA. Scalp specimens additionally yield sequences from normal skin's resident alphabeta T cells.

In the case of several patients, the CD4+ cells were sorted into CD25+CD127- cells. From PBMCs, CD4+ and CD8+ T cells were sorted. The germline gives CDR1 MDHEN, CDR2 SYDVKM. The CDR3 sequence is 15 residues long. The V gene lost 6 bases and the J gene lost 7 bases, with 19 bases spanning the gap. This clone turned up a few times. Antigen specificity is unknown. cDNA prepared by RNA extraction and subsequent reverse transcription served as the template for sequencing. Measured with immunoSEQ multiplex PCR; TCRdb has only the in-frame clones, and not every one. The sample lists about 14,000 clones, roughly 58% occurring once.

This rearrangement joins TRBV28 to TRBJ1-5, with TRBD1 as a possible D gene (5 bases). Sequenced material: CD4+ Tregs sorted from blood. This TCR came from a human donor with alopecia areata. The CDR3 loop reads CASRSPQGARQPQHF. The CDR3 DNA reads as TGTGCCAGCAGGAGTCCCCAGGGCGCACGACAGCCCCAGCATTTT.